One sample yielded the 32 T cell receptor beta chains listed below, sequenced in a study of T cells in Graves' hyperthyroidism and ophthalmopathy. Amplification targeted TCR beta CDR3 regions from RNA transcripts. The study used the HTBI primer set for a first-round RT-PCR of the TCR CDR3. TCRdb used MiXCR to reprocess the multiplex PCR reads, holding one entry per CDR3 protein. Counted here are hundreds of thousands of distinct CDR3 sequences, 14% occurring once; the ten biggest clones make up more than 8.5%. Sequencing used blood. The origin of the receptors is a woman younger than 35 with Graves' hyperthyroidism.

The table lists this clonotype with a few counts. CDR3 protein: CAWSLKADLWSTDTQYF. The CDR3 nucleotides are TGTGCCTGGAGCTTGAAGGCAGACCTCTGGAGCACAGATACGCAGTATTTT. The chain has TRBV30 and TRBJ2-3; D gene uncertain. Trimming shortened V by 3 bases and J by 0 bases, and 19 bases separated the two germline ends. The CDR3 loop spans 17 amino acids. In germline, CDR1 is GTSNPN, CDR2 SVGIG (reference sequence).

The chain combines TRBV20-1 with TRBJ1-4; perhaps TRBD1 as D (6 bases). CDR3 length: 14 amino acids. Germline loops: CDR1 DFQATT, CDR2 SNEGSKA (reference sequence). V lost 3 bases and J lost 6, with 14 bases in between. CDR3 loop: CSARVGQPYEKLFF. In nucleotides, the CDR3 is TGCAGTGCTAGGGTCGGACAGCCCTATGAAAAACTGTTTTTT.

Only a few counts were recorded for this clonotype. CDR3 loop: CSARVSGRDYNEQFF. CDR3 DNA: TGCAGTGCTAGAGTAAGCGGGAGGGATTACAATGAGCAGTTCTTC. V and J are TRBV20-1 and TRBJ2-1, with 10 bases matching TRBD2. Trimming cost V 1 base and J 4 bases; bases outside gene matches: 4. CDR3 length: 15 amino acids. CDR1 DFQATT and CDR2 SNEGSKA come from the germline V gene (reference sequence).

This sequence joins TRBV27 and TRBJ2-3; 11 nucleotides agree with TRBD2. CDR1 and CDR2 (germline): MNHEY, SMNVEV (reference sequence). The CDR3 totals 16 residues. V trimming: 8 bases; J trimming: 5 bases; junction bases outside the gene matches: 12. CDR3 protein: CASRLVAGGPVDTQYF. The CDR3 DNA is TGTGCCAGCCGATTGGTAGCGGGAGGGCCGGTAGATACGCAGTATTTT.

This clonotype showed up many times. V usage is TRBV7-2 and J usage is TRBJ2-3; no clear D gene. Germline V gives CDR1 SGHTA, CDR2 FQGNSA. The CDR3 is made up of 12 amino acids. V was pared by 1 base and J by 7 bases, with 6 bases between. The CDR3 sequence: CASSLGRYTQYF. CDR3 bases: TGTGCCAGCAGCTTAGGTCGTTATACGCAGTATTTT.

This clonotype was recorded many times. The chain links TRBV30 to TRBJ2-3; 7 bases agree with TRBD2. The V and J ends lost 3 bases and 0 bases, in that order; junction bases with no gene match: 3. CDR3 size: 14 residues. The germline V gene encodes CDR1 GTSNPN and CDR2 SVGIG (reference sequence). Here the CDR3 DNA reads TGTGCCTGGAGCGGCGGGAGTAGCACAGATACGCAGTATTTT. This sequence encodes CAWSGGSSTDTQYF. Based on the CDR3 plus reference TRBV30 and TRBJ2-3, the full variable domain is SQTIHQWPATLVQPVGSPLSLECTVEGTSNPNLYWYRQAAGRGLQLLFYSVGIGQISSEVPQNLSASRPQDRQFILSSKKLLLSDSGFYLCAWSGGSSTDTQYFGPGTRLTVL.

Here the CDR3 DNA reads TGCAGCGTTCTCAGGACAGGGACCTATGGCTACACCTTC. It yields the protein CSVLRTGTYGYTF. The genes are TRBV29-1 and TRBJ1-2, with 8 bases fitting TRBD1. V lost 5 bases to trimming and J lost 4 bases; unmatched junction nucleotides: 6. This CDR3 comprises 13 residues. The V gene's germline CDR1 is SQVTM and CDR2 ANQGSEA.

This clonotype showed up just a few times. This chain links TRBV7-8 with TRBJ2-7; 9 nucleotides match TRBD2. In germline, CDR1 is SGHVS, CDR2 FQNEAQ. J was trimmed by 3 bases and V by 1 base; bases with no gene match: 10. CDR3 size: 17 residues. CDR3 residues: CASSLGAEGLANYEQYF. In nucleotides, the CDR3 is TGTGCCAGCAGCTTAGGGGCGGAGGGACTAGCTAACTACGAGCAGTACTTC.

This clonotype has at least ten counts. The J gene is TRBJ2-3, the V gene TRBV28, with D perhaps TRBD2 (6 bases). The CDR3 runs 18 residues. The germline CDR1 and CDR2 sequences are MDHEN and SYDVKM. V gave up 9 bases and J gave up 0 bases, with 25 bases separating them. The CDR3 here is CASPRAGGAGISTDTQYF. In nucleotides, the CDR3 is TGTGCCAGTCCGAGGGCTGGGGGTGCGGGGATAAGCACAGATACGCAGTATTTT.

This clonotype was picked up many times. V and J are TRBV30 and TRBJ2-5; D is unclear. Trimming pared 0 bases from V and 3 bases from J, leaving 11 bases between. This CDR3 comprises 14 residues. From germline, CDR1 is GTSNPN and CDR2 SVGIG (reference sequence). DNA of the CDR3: TGTGCCTGGAGTGTACTTCGCAGCGAAGAGACCCAGTACTTC. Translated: CAWSVLRSEETQYF. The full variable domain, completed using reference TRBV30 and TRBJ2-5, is SQTIHQWPATLVQPVGSPLSLECTVEGTSNPNLYWYRQAAGRGLQLLFYSVGIGQISSEVPQNLSASRPQDRQFILSSKKLLLSDSGFYLCAWSVLRSEETQYFGPGTRLLVL.

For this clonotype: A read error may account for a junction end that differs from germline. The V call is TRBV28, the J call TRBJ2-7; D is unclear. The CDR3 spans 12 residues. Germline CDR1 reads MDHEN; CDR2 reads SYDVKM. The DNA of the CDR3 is TGTGCCAGCAGTTTATACCCCTACGAGCAGCACTTC. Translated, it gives CASSLYPYEQHF.

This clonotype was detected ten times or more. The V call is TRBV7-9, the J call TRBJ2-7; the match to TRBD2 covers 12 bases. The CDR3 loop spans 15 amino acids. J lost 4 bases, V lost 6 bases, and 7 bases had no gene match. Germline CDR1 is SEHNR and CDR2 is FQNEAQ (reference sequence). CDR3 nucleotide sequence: TGTGCCAGCAGTTCCCTAGCGGGAGGGAGATACGAGCAGTACTTC. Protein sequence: CASSSLAGGRYEQYF.

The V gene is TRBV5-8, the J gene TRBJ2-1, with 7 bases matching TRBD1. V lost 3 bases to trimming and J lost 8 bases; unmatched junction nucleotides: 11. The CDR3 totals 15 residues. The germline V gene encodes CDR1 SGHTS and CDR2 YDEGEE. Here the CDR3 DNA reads TGTGCCAGCAGCTCGGGACAGACAACTTTTGATGAGCAGTTCTTC. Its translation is CASSSGQTTFDEQFF.

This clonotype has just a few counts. CDR3 residues: CASSLTLTGNNEQFF. CDR3 sequence (DNA): TGCGCCAGCAGCTTGACCCTGACAGGGAACAATGAGCAGTTCTTC. The chain recombines TRBV5-1 with TRBJ2-1; 7 bases fit TRBD1. CDR1 is SGHRS and CDR2 is YFSETQ in the germline V gene. Unmatched junction bases numbered 6, after V lost 1 base and J lost 5 bases. The CDR3 is made up of 15 amino acids.

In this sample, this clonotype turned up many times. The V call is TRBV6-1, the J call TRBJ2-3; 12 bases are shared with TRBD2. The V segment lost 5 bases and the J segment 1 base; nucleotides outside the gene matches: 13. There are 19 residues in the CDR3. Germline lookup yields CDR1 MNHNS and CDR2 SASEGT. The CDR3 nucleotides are TGTGCCAGCAGTCTAAGGACTAGCGGGATCGGAGTAGGCACAGATACGCAGTATTTT. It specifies CASSLRTSGIGVGTDTQYF.

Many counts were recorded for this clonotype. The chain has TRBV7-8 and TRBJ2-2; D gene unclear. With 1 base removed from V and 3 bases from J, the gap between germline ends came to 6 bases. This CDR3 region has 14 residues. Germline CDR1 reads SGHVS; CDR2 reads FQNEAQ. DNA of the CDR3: TGTGCCAGCAGCTTAGACGGTGACACCGGGGAGCTGTTTTTT. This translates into CASSLDGDTGELFF.

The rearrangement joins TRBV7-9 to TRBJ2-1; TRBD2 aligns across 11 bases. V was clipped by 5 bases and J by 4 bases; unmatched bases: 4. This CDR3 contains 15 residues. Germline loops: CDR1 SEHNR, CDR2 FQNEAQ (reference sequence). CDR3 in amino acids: CASSNGLAGYNEQFF. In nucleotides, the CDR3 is TGTGCCAGCAGCAACGGACTAGCGGGTTACAATGAGCAGTTCTTC.

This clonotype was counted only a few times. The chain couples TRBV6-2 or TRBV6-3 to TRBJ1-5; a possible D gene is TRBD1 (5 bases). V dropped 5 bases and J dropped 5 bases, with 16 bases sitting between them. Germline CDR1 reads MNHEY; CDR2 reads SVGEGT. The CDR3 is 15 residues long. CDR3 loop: CASSATHQGHQPQHF. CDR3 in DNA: TGTGCCAGCAGTGCCACCCATCAGGGTCATCAGCCCCAGCATTTT.

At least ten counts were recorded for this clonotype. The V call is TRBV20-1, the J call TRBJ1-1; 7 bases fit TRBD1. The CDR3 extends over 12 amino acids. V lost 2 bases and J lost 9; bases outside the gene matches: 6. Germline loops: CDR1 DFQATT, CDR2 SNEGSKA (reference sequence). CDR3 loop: CSARRQGGQAFF. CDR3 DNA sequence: TGCAGTGCTAGACGACAGGGCGGGCAAGCTTTCTTT.

The CDR3 loop reads CASSLQSGGCNEQFF. CDR3 nucleotide sequence: TGTGCCAGCAGCTTACAAAGCGGGGGGTGCAATGAGCAGTTCTTC. This chain uses TRBV7-2 with TRBJ2-1, with 9 bases fitting TRBD2. The CDR3 is 15 amino acids. Germline trimming cut 2 bases from V and 6 bases from J; bases unmatched to any gene: 5. Germline V gene sequence: CDR1 SGHTA, CDR2 FQGNSA.

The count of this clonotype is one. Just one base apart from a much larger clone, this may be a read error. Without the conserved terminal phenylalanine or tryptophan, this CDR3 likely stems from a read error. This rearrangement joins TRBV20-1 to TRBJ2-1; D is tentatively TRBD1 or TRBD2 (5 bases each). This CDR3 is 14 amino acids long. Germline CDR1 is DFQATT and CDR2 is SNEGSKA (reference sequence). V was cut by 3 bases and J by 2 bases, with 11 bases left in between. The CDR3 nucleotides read TGCAGTGCTAGTCCCCGGGACGCCTACAATGAGCAGTTCTTA. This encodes CSASPRDAYNEQFL.

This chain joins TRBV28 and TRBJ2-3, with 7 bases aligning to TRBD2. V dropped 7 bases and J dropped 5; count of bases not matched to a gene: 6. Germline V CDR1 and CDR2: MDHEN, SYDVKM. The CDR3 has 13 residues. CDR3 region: CASTAGALDTQYF. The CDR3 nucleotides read TGTGCCAGCACGGCGGGAGCTTTAGATACGCAGTATTTT.

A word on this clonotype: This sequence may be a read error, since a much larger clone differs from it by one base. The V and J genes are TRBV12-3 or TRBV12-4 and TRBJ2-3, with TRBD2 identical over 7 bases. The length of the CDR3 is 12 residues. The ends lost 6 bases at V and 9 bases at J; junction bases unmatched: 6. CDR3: CASSNPAGTQYF. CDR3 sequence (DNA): TGTGCCAGCAGCAACCCAGCGGGAACGCAGTATTTT.

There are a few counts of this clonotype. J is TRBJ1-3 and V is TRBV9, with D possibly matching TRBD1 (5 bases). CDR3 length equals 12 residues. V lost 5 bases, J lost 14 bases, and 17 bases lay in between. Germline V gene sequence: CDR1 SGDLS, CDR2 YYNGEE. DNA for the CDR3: TGTGCCAGCAGTGACCTTGAGGGGACCTTATATTTT. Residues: CASSDLEGTLYF.

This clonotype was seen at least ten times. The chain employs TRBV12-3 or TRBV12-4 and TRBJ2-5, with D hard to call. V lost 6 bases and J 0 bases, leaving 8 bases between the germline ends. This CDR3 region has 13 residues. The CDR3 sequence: CASSFRDQETQYF. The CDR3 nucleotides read TGTGCCAGCAGCTTCCGGGACCAAGAGACCCAGTACTTC.

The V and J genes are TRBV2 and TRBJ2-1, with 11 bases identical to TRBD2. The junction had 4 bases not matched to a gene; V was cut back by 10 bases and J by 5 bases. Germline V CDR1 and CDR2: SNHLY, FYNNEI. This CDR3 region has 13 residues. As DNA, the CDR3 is TGTGCCAAGACTAGCGGGAAGGACAATGAGCAGTTCTTC. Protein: CAKTSGKDNEQFF. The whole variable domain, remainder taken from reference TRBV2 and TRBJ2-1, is EPEVTQTPSHQVTQMGQEVILRCVPISNHLYFYWYRQILGQKVEFLVSFYNNEISEKSEIFDDQFSVERPDGSNFTLKIRSTKLEDSAMYFCAKTSGKDNEQFFGPGTRLTVL.

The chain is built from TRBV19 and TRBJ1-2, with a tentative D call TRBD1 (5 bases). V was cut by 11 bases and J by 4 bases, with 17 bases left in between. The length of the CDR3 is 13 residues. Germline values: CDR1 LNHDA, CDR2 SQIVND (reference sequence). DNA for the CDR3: TGTGCCTCTCGGAGGGGCGGTTCCTATGGCTACACCTTC. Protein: CASRRGGSYGYTF.

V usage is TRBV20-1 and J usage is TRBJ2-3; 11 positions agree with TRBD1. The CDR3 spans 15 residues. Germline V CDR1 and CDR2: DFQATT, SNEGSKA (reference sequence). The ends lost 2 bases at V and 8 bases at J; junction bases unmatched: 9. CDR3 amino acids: CSARSAGQGASTQYF. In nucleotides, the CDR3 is TGCAGTGCTAGATCTGCTGGACAGGGGGCAAGTACGCAGTATTTT.

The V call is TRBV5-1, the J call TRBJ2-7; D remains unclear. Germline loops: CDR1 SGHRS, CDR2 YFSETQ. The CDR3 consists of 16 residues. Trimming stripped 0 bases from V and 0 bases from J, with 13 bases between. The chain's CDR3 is CASSLDLAGTSYEQYF. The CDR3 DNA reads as TGCGCCAGCAGCTTGGACTTGGCCGGAACCTCCTACGAGCAGTACTTC.

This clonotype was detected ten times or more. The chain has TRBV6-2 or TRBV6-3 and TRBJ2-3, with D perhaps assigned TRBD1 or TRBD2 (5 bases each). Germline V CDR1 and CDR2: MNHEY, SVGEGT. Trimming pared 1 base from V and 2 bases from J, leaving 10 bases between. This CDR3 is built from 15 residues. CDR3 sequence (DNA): TGTGCCAGCAGTTACTTTGGGACCTACACAGATACGCAGTATTTT. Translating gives CASSYFGTYTDTQYF.

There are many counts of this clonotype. CDR3 loop: CASSAGSANTGELFF. The CDR3 nucleotides are TGTGCCAGCAGCGCCGGGAGCGCGAACACCGGGGAGCTGTTTTTT. This rearrangement joins TRBV7-9 to TRBJ2-2, with D possibly matching TRBD2 (6 bases). The V end lost 5 bases, the J end lost 0 bases, and 10 bases lay between the germline ends. Germline V gives CDR1 SEHNR, CDR2 FQNEAQ (reference sequence). The CDR3 length is 15 residues.

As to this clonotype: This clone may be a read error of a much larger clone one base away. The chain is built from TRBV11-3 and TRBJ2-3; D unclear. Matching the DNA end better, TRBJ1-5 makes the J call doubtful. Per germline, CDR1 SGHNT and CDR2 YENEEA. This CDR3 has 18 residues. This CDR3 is CASSLEYLISGNTDTQHF. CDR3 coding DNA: TGTGCCAGCAGCTTAGAATACCTGATCTCTGGGAACACAGATACGCAGCATTTT.